Included here is one T cell receptor beta chain sequence, with context. It has no known antigen specificity. Per-nucleotide qualities are absent, and no much larger clonotype sits a single base away. This sample was included in a study of T cells in Graves' hyperthyroidism and ophthalmopathy (dated by TCRdb to about 2019). Concerning the study at large: Peripheral blood was collected at initial diagnosis, before any treatment. TCR V-J signatures able to tell the groups apart were searched for in a discovery cohort of about a hundred patients, of whom 43 had Graves' ophthalmopathy and under 65 had stable Graves' hyperthyroidism. Prospective prediction of ophthalmopathy was tested in an independent validation cohort consisting of 18 hyperthyroidism patients and 15 to 17 patients who later progressed to ophthalmopathy. For training and testing, the 95 to 100 patients in the discovery cohort were randomly divided in a 7:3 ratio. In addition, the study compared T-cell repertoires in thyroid tissue and in blood from 6 or 7 Graves' hyperthyroidism patients. After sampling, hyperthyroidism patients received methimazole starting at 30 mg daily, and ophthalmopathy patients received high-dose intravenous methylprednisolone. The paper reports TCR Vbeta CDR3 sequencing of over 120 peripheral blood samples: around 45 ophthalmopathy, about 75 hyperthyroidism and approximately 17 progressor patients.

The TCR beta CDR3 regions were amplified from the RNA transcripts. A first-round RT-PCR of the TCR CDR3 used the HTBI primer set with the Qiagen OneStep RT-PCR kit. A second multiplex PCR round built the libraries, followed by size selection and purification. The libraries were sequenced on an Illumina HiSeq2000 using paired-end 100 bp reads. The authors processed their data as follows. SOAPnuke was used to process the raw data, with reads discarded if the reads contained adapters or uncalled bases, had a mean Phred below 15, or lacked an exact constant-primer or identifier match. High-quality paired reads were merged using COPE v1.2.5, and each unique nucleotide sequence was defined as a clonotype. Clonotypes were aligned to IMGT TRBV, TRBD and TRBJ reference segments using MiTCR v1.1. The analysis was restricted to V-J combinations with a frequency above 0.0001, which together covered 98% to 99.2% of the repertoires. A TCS score was defined as the ratio between F50 (clonal expansion) and ExV (chaos), using BLOSUM62-based TCRdist between CDR3 peptides within each V-J. Welch's t-statistics and random forest reduced 450 to 600 V-J features to 10 to 15, which were used in a naive Bayes classifier (R e1071). TCRdb itself trimmed the public reads at Q25 with fastp, ran MiXCR and retained productive beta chains. When rows share a CDR3 protein, they turn into one entry using the most common DNA and genes. These V and J calls are TCRdb output, not the study's own analysis. Present in this sample are more than 450,000 distinct CDR3 sequences, approximately 15% of which were seen just once. Roughly 14% of the sample is held by the ten biggest clonotypes.

The germline V gene supplies CDR1 MNHEY and CDR2 SVGEGT. From the cysteine up to the phenylalanine, the CDR3 has a length of 15 residues. Left in the record is the CDR3 DNA by itself, 45 bases read in frame from the first base. Unmatched junction bases come to 12, with V trimmed by 6 bases and J by 9 bases. A patient counted as having stable Graves' hyperthyroidism if no progression to ophthalmopathy occurred over 18 months of follow-up. The hyperthyroidism patients were between 18 and 65 years old and newly diagnosed, with a disease duration of less than 2 months. The study excluded patients with uncontrolled infections, other autoimmune diseases, pregnancy or lactation. Diagnoses were established on the basis of clinical symptoms, serum thyroxine and TRAb, thyroid ultrasound, and orbital computed tomography. PBMCs were separated from 8 to 10 ml of fresh peripheral blood using Ficoll-Paque density gradient centrifugation. Total RNA was extracted with Trizol reagent, and quality was checked on an Agilent 2100 Bioanalyzer.

The investigation overall reported the following: Ophthalmopathy was separated from stable hyperthyroidism by a 13 V-J signature model, with over 85% sensitivity and approximately 81% specificity obtained in cross-validation and 80%/75% obtained in testing. No statistical method was used to set the sample size in advance, and investigators knew the group allocation. In validation, the model predicted progression to ophthalmopathy with approximately 71% sensitivity and less than 75% specificity, a median of approximately 6.5 months before onset. Most expanded thyroid clonotypes (frequency above 0.001) were also found in blood, which suggests that blood repertoires may mirror thyroid immune responses.

The sequencing input was blood. The TCR sequence derives from a woman aged 40-49 years with Graves' hyperthyroidism. The V and J genes are TRBV6-2 or TRBV6-3 and TRBJ2-1; TRBD1 agrees with 9 junctional bases. At the DNA level, the sequence is TGTGCCAGCAGGGACAGGGGCTCGGGGGAAGGTGAGCAGTTCTTC. It is translated as CASRDRGSGEGEQFF.